Listed below are T cell receptor beta chains from one sample, sequenced in a study of blood T cell repertoires in COVID-19. The table came from immunoSEQ multiplex PCR; TCRdb's copy has only in-frame clones and leaves some out. The sample lists tens of thousands of clones, over 75% occurring once. Sequencing used peripheral blood. The receptors originated from a woman of 80 years or more with COVID-19, enrolled during active disease. Both conserved end residues are part of each CDR3. D genes are given only for firm matches. The size field is filled for only some rows; it gives once, few, many or a size class.

>-|TRBV7-9|TRBJ2-1|-
TGTGCCAGCATATCCGGCTCCTACAATGAGCAGTTCTTC
CASISGSYNEQFF
>TRBD1|TRBV14|TRBJ1-2|-
TGTGCCAGCAGCCAGACAGGGCCTGGCTACACCTTC
CASSQTGPGYTF
>-|TRBV6-1|TRBJ1-3|-
TGTGCCAGCAGTGAATGGCGGGGTCTGGGAAACACCATATATTTT
CASSEWRGLGNTIYF
>-|TRBV5-4|TRBJ2-5|-
TGTGCCAGCAGCTCGCGTGACAGAGCCGTGGGGACCCAGTACTTC
CASSSRDRAVGTQYF
>-|TRBV7-3|TRBJ2-5|-
TGTGCCAGCAGCTTATCATCTCCTAAAACGGCGGGAGAGACCCAGTACTTC
CASSLSSPKTAGETQYF
>-|TRBV7-6|TRBJ2-1|many
TGTGCCAGCAGCTCCGGACAACTCTCCTACAATGAGCAGTTCTTC
CASSSGQLSYNEQFF
>TRBD1|TRBV29-1|TRBJ1-3|few
TGCAGCGTTGAAAACAGGGGGTCTGGAAACACCATATATTTT
CSVENRGSGNTIYF
>TRBD2|TRBV7-9|TRBJ2-2|-
TGTGCCAGCAGCTTAGTGGCGGGGGGCCGAACCGGGGAGCTGTTTTTT
CASSLVAGGRTGELFF
>TRBD1|TRBV19|TRBJ1-1|once
TGTGCCAGTAGTAGCCGACAGGGGAACACTGAAGCTTTCTTT
CASSSRQGNTEAFF
>-|TRBV4-3|TRBJ1-2|-
TGCGCCAGCAGCCAAGGCCCAGGGGACAACTATGGCTACACCTTC
CASSQGPGDNYGYTF
>-|TRBV19|TRBJ1-1|-
TGTGCCAGTAAAAACTCAGGGATGAACACTGAAGCTTTCTTT
CASKNSGMNTEAFF
>-|TRBV5-1|TRBJ2-3|-
TGCGCCAGCAGCTCAAAGGCAGGGTACACAGATACGCAGTATTTT
CASSSKAGYTDTQYF
>TRBD1|TRBV14|TRBJ2-1|-
TGTGCCAGCAGCCCTCTGACAGGGACATACAATGAGCAGTTCTTC
CASSPLTGTYNEQFF
>TRBD2|TRBV7-8|TRBJ2-1|-
TGTGCCAGCAGCTTAGCCGCGACTAGCGGGACATACAATGAGCAGTTCTTC
CASSLAATSGTYNEQFF
>-|TRBV7-8|TRBJ2-3|-
TGTGCCAGCAGCTCGAGAGTCGGTAAAGGCACAGATACGCAGTATTTT
CASSSRVGKGTDTQYF
>-|TRBV6-5|TRBJ2-2|-
TGTGCCAGCAGGAGCACCGGGGAGCTGTTTTTT
CASRSTGELFF
>-|TRBV19|TRBJ2-3|-
TGTGCCAGTTACTGGACAGCCACTAGCACAGATACGCAGTATTTT
CASYWTATSTDTQYF
>TRBD2|TRBV24-1|TRBJ2-3|-
TGTGCCACCAGTGATTCGGCGGGGGGCACAGATACGCAGTATTTT
CATSDSAGGTDTQYF
>-|TRBV18|TRBJ2-3|-
TGTGCCAGCTCACCACCTGCTAGCAGCACAGATACGCAGTATTTT
CASSPPASSTDTQYF
>-|TRBV28|TRBJ2-7|-
TGTGCCAGCAGTATGGCCCTGACCTACGAGCAGTACTTC
CASSMALTYEQYF
>TRBD2|TRBV9|TRBJ2-3|-
TGTGCCAGCAGCGCAGGATGGTTGGGGCTAGCGGGATTGGCAGATACGCAGTATTTT
CASSAGWLGLAGLADTQYF
>-|TRBV19|TRBJ2-5|-
TGTGCCAGTAGTATAGGTCGGTTCCAAGAGACCCAGTACTTC
CASSIGRFQETQYF
>-|TRBV21-1|TRBJ2-7|-
TGTGCCAGCAGCAACGACAGGGAATACGAGCAGTACTTC
CASSNDREYEQYF
>-|TRBV2|TRBJ1-5|-
TGTGCCAGCGGGGGCGGCAATCAGCCCCAGCATTTT
CASGGGNQPQHF
>TRBD1|TRBV3-1/TRBV3-2|TRBJ1-6|few
TGTGCCAGCAGCTCAGACCCTTGGGGGACAGGGAAGAATTCACCCCTCCACTTT
CASSSDPWGTGKNSPLHF
>-|TRBV27|TRBJ1-1|-
TGTGCCAGCAGTCTCCTAGCCCTAACCCGGGGGGCAACAAACACTGAAGCTTTCTTT
CASSLLALTRGATNTEAFF
>-|TRBV7-9|TRBJ2-2|-
TGTGCCAGCAGCTTAGCCACAGGACGGAACACCGGGGAGCTGTTTTTT
CASSLATGRNTGELFF
>TRBD2|TRBV7-9|TRBJ2-5|-
TGTGCCAGCAGCTCCGGACTAGCGCTAAAATTGTACCAAGAGACCCAGTACTTC
CASSSGLALKLYQETQYF
>-|TRBV19|TRBJ1-2|-
TGTGCCAGTAGACGGGGGACCCAGAAGGATGGCTACACCTTC
CASRRGTQKDGYTF
>-|TRBV14|TRBJ1-4|-
TGTGCCAGCAGCCAAGAATTCGTAGGGGTCGGTGAAAAACTGTTTTTT
CASSQEFVGVGEKLFF
>TRBD2|TRBV7-9|TRBJ2-1|-
TGTGCCAGCTTACGGCGGGAGGGCCGAGGGAACAATGAGCAGTTCTTC
CASLRREGRGNNEQFF
>-|TRBV18|TRBJ1-1|-
TGTGCCAGCTCACCACAACGGGGGTCGGACACTGAAGCTTTCTTT
CASSPQRGSDTEAFF
>-|TRBV28|TRBJ1-2|-
TGTGCCAGCAGGAGGCAGGGGAACTATGGCTACACCTTC
CASRRQGNYGYTF
>TRBD2|TRBV5-1|TRBJ2-5|-
TGCGCCAGCAGCTTGGGGGCCGGGGGGGCGAAAGAGACCCAGTACTTC
CASSLGAGGAKETQYF
>-|TRBV19|TRBJ2-1|-
TGTGCCAGTAGTATCGGGTCGGCCTACAATGAGCAGTTCTTC
CASSIGSAYNEQFF
>-|TRBV7-2|TRBJ1-1|-
TGTGCCAGCAGCCTAAGACAGAACACTGAAGCTTTCTTT
CASSLRQNTEAFF